Shown below are 10 T cell receptor beta chains from a single sample sequenced in a study of yellow fever vaccine responses in identical twins. TCRdb re-called the RT-PCR reads with MiXCR, one entry per CDR3 protein. Seen here are 2,000 to 2,500 distinct CDR3 sequences, roughly 76% observed once, and the top ten hold 12%. The sequences come from T cells from blood (PBMCs), unsorted or a sorted subset (not recorded which), collected before or after yellow fever vaccination (not recorded which). The source is a woman younger than 30 who received the yellow fever vaccine.

This chain connects TRBV4-2 to TRBJ2-7, with TRBD1 identical over 8 bases. The CDR3 is 19 residues long. Germline V lookup: CDR1 LGHNA, CDR2 YNFKEQ. V lost 5 bases and J lost 3; bases outside the gene matches: 21. The CDR3 reads CASSDRGTSLPSLVYEQYF. The CDR3 nucleotides are TGTGCCAGCAGCGACAGGGGCACCTCCCTCCCTTCACTCGTCTACGAGCAGTACTTC.

This sequence joins TRBV4-1 and TRBJ2-7; the D is unclear. The V and J ends lost 1 base and 3 bases respectively, with 16 bases between them. Germline V lookup: CDR1 MGHRA, CDR2 YSYEKL. The CDR3 spans 16 residues. The CDR3 coding sequence is TGCGCCAGCAGCCAAGGCCCGAACGTGGCAGTCTACGAGCAGTACTTC. This gives the protein CASSQGPNVAVYEQYF.

In DNA form, the CDR3 reads TGTGCCACCAGCAGAGACAGACTCAGCTCCTACAATGAGCAGTTCTTC. Its protein product is CATSRDRLSSYNEQFF. The chain links TRBV15 to TRBJ2-1; D remains unclear. CDR3 length equals 16 residues. The V end was cut by 0 bases, the J end by 0 bases, with 9 bases between. The germline CDR1 and CDR2 sequences are LNHNV and YYDKDF (reference sequence).

CDR3 DNA: TGTGCCAGCAGCTTATGGTTCAGGAACAATGAGCAGTTCTTC. It codes for CASSLWFRNNEQFF. The V call is TRBV11-1, the J call TRBJ2-1; unclear D gene. The V gene's germline CDR1 is SGHAT and CDR2 FQDESV (reference sequence). The CDR3 is 14 residues long. Trimming took 2 bases from V and 5 from J, leaving 10 bases between them.

The V gene is TRBV11-3, the J gene TRBJ2-3; no clear D gene. The CDR3 loop spans 11 amino acids. Per germline, CDR1 SGHNT and CDR2 YENEEA. Between the trimmed V and J ends, which lost 4 bases and 3 bases, there was a span of 2 bases. CDR3 protein: CASSYTDTQYF. The CDR3 DNA follows: TGTGCCAGCAGCTATACAGATACGCAGTATTTT. Full variable domain (outside the CDR3, taken from reference TRBV11-3 and TRBJ2-3): EAGVVQSPRYKIIEKKQPVAFWCNPISGHNTLYWYLQNLGQGPELLIRYENEEAVDDSQLPKDRFSAERLKGVDSTLKIQPAELGDSAVYLCASSYTDTQYFGPGTRLTVL.

The chain combines TRBV6-2 or TRBV6-3 with TRBJ1-5; the match to TRBD1 covers 7 bases. CDR1 and CDR2 from the germline V gene are MNHEY and SVGEGT. This CDR3 region has 13 residues. The J segment lost 6 bases and the V segment lost 7 bases, leaving 6 bases of the junction unmatched. This chain's CDR3 is CASTHPGGQPQHF. The CDR3 region has the DNA TGTGCCAGCACCCACCCAGGGGGTCAGCCCCAGCATTTT.

The chain combines TRBV7-9 with TRBJ2-7, with TRBD2 identical over 11 bases. The CDR3 loop spans 15 amino acids. CDR1 SEHNR and CDR2 FQNEAQ come from the germline V gene (reference sequence). J gave up 3 bases and V 5 bases, and 6 bases lay outside the gene matches. CDR3 region: CASSPTSGRVYEQYF. CDR3 in DNA: TGTGCCAGCAGCCCCACTAGCGGGAGAGTCTACGAGCAGTACTTC. The variable domain in full, completed from reference TRBV7-9 and TRBJ2-7, reads DTGVSQNPRHKITKRGQNVTFRCDPISEHNRLYWYRQTLGQGPEFLTYFQNEAQLEKSRLLSDRFSAERPKGSFSTLEIQRTEQGDSAMYLCASSPTSGRVYEQYFGPGTRLTVT.

The gene calls are TRBV12-5 and TRBJ2-3; no firm D call. CDR1 is LGHNT, CDR2 FRNRAP, per germline. V gave up 6 bases and J gave up 5 bases, with 3 bases separating them. The CDR3 spans 10 residues. In DNA form, the CDR3 reads TGTGCTAGTGGCGGAGATACGCAGTATTTT. This gives the protein CASGGDTQYF.

The chain uses TRBV11-1 and TRBJ2-7; possible D gene TRBD1, 6 bases. The germline V gene has CDR1 SGHAT and CDR2 FQDESV (reference sequence). This CDR3 is 15 amino acids long. Trimming left V 4 bases short and J 3 bases short, with 16 bases between. The CDR3 loop reads CASSSYQQGDYEQYF. The CDR3 region has the DNA TGTGCCAGCAGCTCATATCAACAGGGAGACTACGAGCAGTACTTC. Variable domain in full (rest from reference TRBV11-1 and TRBJ2-7): EAEVAQSPRYKITEKSQAVAFWCDPISGHATLYWYRQILGQGPELLVQFQDESVVDDSQLPKDRFSAERLKGVDSTLKIQPAELGDSAMYLCASSSYQQGDYEQYFGPGTRLTVT.

V and J are TRBV10-1 and TRBJ1-1; 7 bases are shared with TRBD1. The CDR3 is 14 amino acids. The ends lost 7 bases at V and 5 bases at J; junction bases unmatched: 10. Per the germline V gene, CDR1 is WNHNN and CDR2 is SYGVQD (reference sequence). This CDR3 reads CASTMTGSRTEAFF. The CDR3 region has the DNA TGCGCCAGCACTATGACAGGGTCGAGAACTGAAGCTTTCTTT.